This T cell receptor beta chain was sequenced in a study of T cells in localized non-small cell lung cancer. Broader study findings: In the blood, greater T cell density corresponded to longer overall survival. Across samples, adjacent lung featured a median roughly 60 of the top 100 tumor clones. Adjacent uninvolved lung tissue had the highest T cell clonality, exceeding tumor.

V was clipped by 3 bases and J by 0 bases, with 9 bases between them. Germline V gives CDR1 GTSNPN, CDR2 SVGIG (reference sequence). The CDR3 runs to 15 residues. As for this clone: Its antigen remains unknown.

Profiling relied on immunoSEQ multiplex PCR, and the TCRdb table lists in-frame clones only, not all of them. This table holds approximately 43,000 clones, roughly 90% found once. The chain carries TRBV30 and TRBJ2-6; unclear D gene. This TCR derives from a female donor older than 55 with stage I squamous cell lung carcinoma. This specimen consisted of peripheral blood, obtained before any cancer treatment. In nucleotides, the CDR3 is TGTGCCTGGAGGGCTTCTTTCTCTGGGGCCAACGTCCTGACTTTC. Amino acid sequence: CAWRASFSGANVLTF.